The T cell receptor (beta chain) described here comes from a study of blood T cell repertoires in COVID-19 (dated by TCRdb to 2019 to 2021). In terms of the full investigation: Collaborator samples came from the United States, Italy and Spain and covered acute and convalescent phases of COVID-19. The prospective study material was composed of cDNA or gDNA derived from T cells, B-cell-depleted T cells, or PBMCs. Deeply sampled blood TCRbeta repertoires from subjects exposed to, actively infected with, or recovered from COVID-19 were included in the dataset. A freely available public database, intended as a resource for researchers studying the immune response to SARS-CoV-2, is where the repertoires were released. The samples were drawn from two sources: the first 160 participants of the ongoing ImmuneRACE study, and 1,254 subjects contributed by 6 global collaborators. The sample metadata nearly always contained a de-identified subject ID, COVID-19 status, age in years and sex. Where available, HLA class I and class II types were obtained from metadata supplied by the sample provider rather than from assay-based typing.

Collaborating institutions collected whole blood in K2EDTA tubes following their own protocols. Collaborator samples were shipped for TCRbeta analysis as frozen whole blood, isolated PBMCs, or DNA extracted from either sample type. A remark on this clone: The target of this receptor is not known. No per-base quality is available; no much larger clone lies one base away.

TCRbeta CDR3 regions were amplified from genomic DNA by means of the immunoSEQ Assay, a bias-controlled multiplex PCR. As for how the authors treated the data: The number of nucleated cells in each sample was estimated by amplification of reference gene primers within the assay. To quantify the absolute abundance of each unique TCRbeta CDR3 rearrangement, sequence reads were collapsed and filtered. For each sample, productive Simpson clonality was calculated as the square root of Simpson's diversity index across productive rearrangements. TCRdb limited this immuneACCESS table to in-frame rearrangements with V and J called. A share of clones is missing; checked studies link under half to unresolved V genes, and the rest is unexplained. The V and J calls and the clone size are those of that table, but D and trimming were determined from the DNA. The sample records roughly 70,000 clones, roughly 90% of which are singletons. The ten top clones hold 1.4% to 1.5% of the sample.

General conclusions and limits of the study: The quantity of clinical and demographic metadata differed by source and by participant and was supplied without curation.

V loses 2 bases at its end and J loses 4 bases; junction bases beyond the gene matches: 7. The germline V gene supplies CDR1 SGHRS and CDR2 YFSETQ. From the cysteine through the phenylalanine, the CDR3 covers 17 amino acids. CDR3 DNA is the only sequence kept; it has 51 bases, read in frame from the first base. This TCR came from a man aged 45-60 years with acute or convalescent COVID-19. The source material was peripheral blood. The V gene is TRBV5-1 and the J gene is TRBJ2-6, and 9 junctional nucleotides match TRBD1. The CDR3 amino acid sequence is: CASSFGTGFSGANVLTF. At the DNA level, the sequence is TGCGCCAGCAGCTTCGGGACAGGGTTTTCCGGGGCCAACGTCCTGACTTTC.